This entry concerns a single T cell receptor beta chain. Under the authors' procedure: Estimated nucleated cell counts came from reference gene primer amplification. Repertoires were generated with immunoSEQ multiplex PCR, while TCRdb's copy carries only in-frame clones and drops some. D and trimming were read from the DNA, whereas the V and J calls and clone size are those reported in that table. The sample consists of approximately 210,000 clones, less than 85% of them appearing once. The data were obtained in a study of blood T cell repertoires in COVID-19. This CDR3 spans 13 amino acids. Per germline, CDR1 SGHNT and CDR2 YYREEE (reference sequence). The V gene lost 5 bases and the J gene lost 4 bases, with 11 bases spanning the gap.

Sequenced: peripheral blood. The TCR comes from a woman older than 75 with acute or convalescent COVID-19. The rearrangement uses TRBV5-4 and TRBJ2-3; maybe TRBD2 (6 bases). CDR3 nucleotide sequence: TGTGCCAGCAGTCGGGGCGGGGCAGATACGCAGTATTTT. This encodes CASSRGGADTQYF.